This passage covers 27 T cell receptor beta chains from one sample sequenced in a study of regulatory T cells in long-lasting Graves disease. Relying on iRepertoire HTBI primers and Arm-PCR of CDR3 regions, the team built TCR beta libraries. TCRdb recomputed calls from the multiplex PCR reads with MiXCR, one row per CDR3 protein. This sample has around 250,000 distinct CDR3 sequences, with 20% found just once. As to time point: newly diagnosed GD, antithyroid drugs for less than 3 months. Isolated PBMC RNA provided the starting material for the TCR library. This specimen consisted of peripheral blood mononuclear cells (PBMCs), obtained at new diagnosis, from a patient treated with antithyroid drugs. These receptors were taken from a female donor with Graves disease.

This clonotype was recorded at least ten times. The chain uses TRBV20-1 and TRBJ2-7, with 9 bases matching TRBD2. The J segment lost 7 bases and the V segment lost 0 bases, leaving 13 bases of the junction unmatched. CDR3 size: 16 residues. Germline CDR1 reads DFQATT; CDR2 reads SNEGSKA (reference sequence). The CDR3 coding sequence is TGCAGTGCTAGAGATCGCGGGAGGGCGATACGGGAAGAGCAGTACTTC. Translation: CSARDRGRAIREEQYF.

Details on this clonotype: One base separates it from a far larger clone, so it is likely a read error. A read error is likely, as this CDR3 ends without the conserved phenylalanine or tryptophan. This chain connects TRBV7-2 to TRBJ2-3, with a possible D match to TRBD2 (6 bases). The CDR3 is made up of 13 amino acids. Germline values: CDR1 SGHTA, CDR2 FQGNSA. Trimming pared 5 bases from V and 7 bases from J, leaving 13 bases between. The CDR3 spells CASSPPRGNTQYL. CDR3 DNA sequence: TGTGCCAGCAGCCCGCCCCGCGGGAATACGCAGTATCTT.

This clonotype showed up many times. Germline is not matched at one junction end, which may reflect a read error. CDR3 in DNA: TGCGCCAGCAGCCAAGACTGGGATCAGCCCCAGCATTTT. The encoded protein is CASSQDWDQPQHF. The chain employs TRBV7-2 and TRBJ1-5; no definite D call. Germline lookup yields CDR1 SGHTA and CDR2 FQGNSA. This CDR3 region has 13 residues.

This clonotype was seen repeatedly, ten times or more. The chain couples TRBV14 to TRBJ2-7, with 12 bases matching TRBD2. V was clipped by 4 bases and J by 6 bases; unmatched bases: 4. The CDR3 is made up of 14 amino acids. Germline CDR1 SGHDN, CDR2 FVKESK. CDR3 coding DNA: TGTGCCAGCAGCCGACTAGCGGGAGTCAGCGAGCAGTACTTC. Translated, it gives CASSRLAGVSEQYF.

The chain recombines TRBV5-1 with TRBJ2-1, with D possibly being TRBD1 (6 bases). CDR3 length: 13 amino acids. V lost 8 bases to trimming and J lost 9 bases, with 18 bases between them. The germline V gene encodes CDR1 SGHRS and CDR2 YFSETQ. In DNA form, the CDR3 reads TGCGCCAGTCAGGAGTTACAGGGCACTGAGCAGTTCTTC. This encodes CASQELQGTEQFF.

This clonotype was detected ten times or more. The rearrangement uses TRBV11-2 and TRBJ1-1; no reliable D call. CDR1 and CDR2 from the germline V gene are SGHAT and FQNNGV. CDR3 length: 12 residues. V was cut by 3 bases and J by 8 bases, with 10 bases left in between. The chain's CDR3 is CASSFIPVEAFF. The CDR3 DNA follows: TGTGCCAGCAGCTTCATACCGGTCGAAGCTTTCTTT.

This clonotype was seen many times. The rearrangement uses TRBV5-1 and TRBJ2-1; TRBD2 matches 13 bases. This CDR3 is 15 amino acids long. V lost 4 bases, J lost 8 bases, and 6 bases stayed unmatched. Germline loops: CDR1 SGHRS, CDR2 YFSETQ. For the CDR3, the DNA is TGCGCCAGCAGCCCGGGACTAGCGGGAAAGTATGAGCAGTTCTTC. Amino acid sequence: CASSPGLAGKYEQFF.

There are many counts of this clonotype. The chain has TRBV7-2 and TRBJ2-3; D not resolved. The CDR3 is 13 residues long. V was shortened by 0 bases and J by 3 bases, with 4 bases between the two germline ends. CDR1 SGHTA and CDR2 FQGNSA come from the germline V gene. For the CDR3, the DNA is TGTGCCAGCAGCTTAGCGAGGACAGATACGCAGTATTTT. This translates into CASSLARTDTQYF. Full variable domain (rest looked up from reference TRBV7-2 and TRBJ2-3): GAGVSQSPSNKVTEKGKDVELRCDPISGHTALYWYRQSLGQGLEFLIYFQGNSAPDKSGLPSDRFSAERTGGSVSTLTIQRTQQEDSAVYLCASSLARTDTQYFGPGTRLTVL.

This clonotype occurred many times. The chain combines TRBV2 with TRBJ1-5; D gene uncertain. Trimming cost V 4 bases and J 4 bases, with 11 bases left between them. CDR1 and CDR2 (germline): SNHLY, FYNNEI. The CDR3 has 14 amino acids. The CDR3 is CASSGFTGNQPQHF. The CDR3 nucleotides read TGTGCCAGCAGTGGATTCACGGGGAATCAGCCCCAGCATTTT.

V and J are TRBV6-1 and TRBJ1-5; 9 bases are shared with TRBD1. V was clipped by 5 bases and J by 7 bases; unmatched bases: 6. From germline, CDR1 is MNHNS and CDR2 SASEGT. The CDR3 contains 14 residues. The CDR3 is CASSKDRGFQPQHF. For the CDR3, the DNA is TGTGCCAGCAGTAAGGACAGGGGATTCCAGCCCCAGCATTTT.

Many counts were recorded for this clonotype. The chain carries TRBV20-1 and TRBJ1-1, with D perhaps TRBD1 (6 bases). Germline lookup yields CDR1 DFQATT and CDR2 SNEGSKA (reference sequence). CDR3 size: 12 residues. V lost 5 bases to trimming and J lost 3 bases, with 10 bases between them. CDR3 loop: CSARQADTEAFF. The CDR3 DNA sequence: TGCAGTGCTCGACAGGCTGACACTGAAGCTTTCTTT.

This clonotype occurred a few times. The CDR3 sequence: CASSQDGGTASGIQETQYF. CDR3 nucleotides: TGCGCCAGCAGCCAAGACGGGGGTACGGCTAGCGGGATCCAAGAGACCCAGTACTTC. This sequence joins TRBV4-3 and TRBJ2-5; 9 bases are shared with TRBD2. CDR1 is LGHNA and CDR2 is YSLEER in the germline V gene. V lost 0 bases to trimming and J lost 1 base; unmatched junction nucleotides: 12. This CDR3 has 19 amino acids.

V gene TRBV4-1 combines with J gene TRBJ2-7; possible D gene TRBD2, 5 bases. Trimming left V 0 bases short and J 7 bases short, with 16 bases between. In germline, CDR1 is MGHRA, CDR2 YSYEKL. The CDR3 is 15 residues long. As DNA, the CDR3 is TGCGCCAGCAGCCAAGATTGGGCGGGCACTGGGGAGCAGTACTTC. This encodes CASSQDWAGTGEQYF.

This clonotype was observed at least ten times. The V call is TRBV6-2 or TRBV6-3, the J call TRBJ1-1, with D unclear. V shed 4 bases and J shed 4 bases, with 7 bases lying between them. This CDR3 contains 12 residues. The V gene's germline CDR1 is MNHEY and CDR2 SVGEGT. CDR3 sequence reads: CASSSGITEAFF. The CDR3 nucleotides are TGTGCCAGCAGTTCCGGAATCACTGAAGCTTTCTTT.

This clonotype was counted at least ten times. V and J are TRBV28 and TRBJ1-2, with 7 bases aligning to TRBD1. The CDR3 spans 16 residues. Germline assignment: CDR1 MDHEN and CDR2 SYDVKM. V trimming: 4 bases; J trimming: 8 bases; junction bases outside the gene matches: 16. This chain's CDR3 is CASSSPSGYRGEGYTF. DNA of the CDR3: TGTGCCAGCAGTTCCCCCTCCGGCTACAGGGGAGAAGGCTACACCTTC.

This clonotype was recorded at least ten times. The chain couples TRBV5-6 to TRBJ2-1; D unresolved. The CDR3 has 14 amino acids. V was shortened by 1 base and J by 3 bases, with 8 bases between the two germline ends. From germline, CDR1 is SGHDT and CDR2 YYEEEE. The CDR3 nucleotides read TGTGCCAGCAGCTTGAGTACGTTCTACAATGAGCAGTTCTTC. Translation: CASSLSTFYNEQFF.

This clonotype was counted ten times or more. The rearrangement links TRBV27 to TRBJ2-3; TRBD2 aligns across 16 bases. Germline-derived CDR1 and CDR2 are MNHEY and SMNVEV (reference sequence). The CDR3 has 19 residues. The trim removed 7 bases at V and 5 bases at J, leaving 15 bases unmatched. Written as DNA, the CDR3 is TGTGCCAGCAAGTCGTGGCCGGGACTAGCGGGAGGGCCGGTAGATACGCAGTATTTT. Encoded protein: CASKSWPGLAGGPVDTQYF.

This clonotype was counted ten times or more. The chain is built from TRBV7-2 and TRBJ1-4, with D hard to call. The CDR3 extends over 13 amino acids. Germline values: CDR1 SGHTA, CDR2 FQGNSA. V was shortened by 1 base and J by 5 bases, with 5 bases between the two germline ends. Here the CDR3 reads CASSLEQNEKLFF. The CDR3 DNA is TGTGCCAGCAGCTTAGAACAGAATGAAAAACTGTTTTTT. Full variable domain (outside the CDR3, taken from reference TRBV7-2 and TRBJ1-4): GAGVSQSPSNKVTEKGKDVELRCDPISGHTALYWYRQSLGQGLEFLIYFQGNSAPDKSGLPSDRFSAERTGGSVSTLTIQRTQQEDSAVYLCASSLEQNEKLFFGSGTQLSVL.

This clonotype was picked up a small number of times. This likely reflects a read error, since a far larger clone is one base away. The gene calls are TRBV2 and TRBJ2-5; 9 bases match TRBD2. Germline V gene sequence: CDR1 SNHLY, CDR2 FYNNEI. The CDR3 is made up of 15 amino acids. Trimming took 6 bases from V and 11 from J; bases not matched to a gene: 16. For the CDR3, the DNA is TGTGCCAGCAGCTGGAGCGGGGGGTCCGGCGATGAGCAGTACTTC. This gives the protein CASSWSGGSGDEQYF.

This clonotype was detected many times. CDR3 amino acids: CASSQGAGLNTEAFF. CDR3 bases: TGTGCCAGCAGCCAAGGCGCAGGATTGAACACTGAAGCTTTCTTT. The chain recombines TRBV11-3 with TRBJ1-1; D remains unclear. In germline, CDR1 is SGHNT, CDR2 YENEEA. V lost 5 bases to trimming and J lost 0 bases, with 13 bases between them. The CDR3 extends over 15 amino acids.

At least ten counts were recorded for this clonotype. The genes are TRBV12-3 or TRBV12-4 and TRBJ2-7; D is possibly TRBD1 or TRBD2 (5 bases each). The CDR3 loop spans 15 amino acids. Trimming removed 5 bases from V and 0 bases from J, with 14 bases in between. Here the CDR3 reads CASSTGAASSYEQYF. The DNA for the CDR3 is TGTGCCAGCAGTACCGGGGCAGCCAGCTCCTACGAGCAGTACTTC.

This clonotype was seen repeatedly, ten times or more. This chain connects TRBV4-3 to TRBJ1-2, with a tentative D call TRBD1 (5 bases). V was clipped by 0 bases and J by 4 bases, with 6 bases between them. The CDR3 is 13 residues long. Germline loops: CDR1 LGHNA, CDR2 YSLEER. CDR3 DNA sequence: TGCGCCAGCAGCCAAGACAGGGCCTATGGCTACACCTTC. Translating it yields CASSQDRAYGYTF.

In its sample, this clonotype was seen a few times. The gene calls are TRBV9 and TRBJ2-3; a possible D gene is TRBD2 (5 bases). V lost 0 bases and J lost 5, with 7 bases in between. From germline, CDR1 is SGDLS and CDR2 YYNGEE. The CDR3 length is 13 residues. This CDR3 reads CASSVVGRDTQYF. The CDR3 DNA reads as TGTGCCAGCAGCGTAGTTGGGAGAGATACGCAGTATTTT.

This clonotype was found many times. The chain carries TRBV10-1 and TRBJ2-3, with D possibly called TRBD1 or TRBD2 (5 bases each). Germline V gene lookup returns CDR1 WNHNN and CDR2 SYGVQD (reference sequence). The CDR3 sequence is 14 residues long. Trimming cost V 5 bases and J 2 bases, with 11 bases left between them. CDR3: CASSRGRNTDTQYF. The CDR3 DNA is TGCGCCAGCAGTCGGGGACGGAACACAGATACGCAGTATTTT.

This clonotype was counted ten times or more. The V gene is TRBV20-1, the J gene TRBJ1-5, with TRBD1 as a possible D gene (5 bases). The CDR3 is 14 amino acids. The V gene's germline CDR1 is DFQATT and CDR2 SNEGSKA (reference sequence). V gave up 2 bases and J gave up 4 bases, with 12 bases separating them. As DNA, the CDR3 is TGCAGTGCTAGACCGGGACGGGAGAATCAGCCCCAGCATTTT. The encoded protein is CSARPGRENQPQHF.

Ten or more counts support this clonotype. The V gene is TRBV5-6, the J gene TRBJ2-7, with TRBD1 as a possible D gene (6 bases). Between the trimmed V and J ends, which lost 4 bases and 5 bases, there was a span of 19 bases. Germline V gene data show CDR1 as SGHDT and CDR2 as YYEEEE. This CDR3 region has 15 residues. CDR3 DNA: TGTGCCAGCAGCCTAGAAACAGGGTTCGTAGACGAGCAGTACTTC. Protein product: CASSLETGFVDEQYF.

This clonotype has ten or more counts. The chain recombines TRBV11-2 with TRBJ1-4, with a tentative D call TRBD1 (5 bases). Trimming took 0 bases from V and 8 from J, leaving 13 bases between them. Per the germline V gene, CDR1 is SGHAT and CDR2 is FQNNGV. CDR3 size: 15 residues. DNA of the CDR3: TGTGCCAGCAGCTTAGATCTGTGGGGCGAGGAAAAACTGTTTTTT. Amino acid sequence: CASSLDLWGEEKLFF.